Reported below is one TCR beta chain. Its antigen is as yet unknown. The CDR3 has 15 amino acids. Between the trimmed V and J ends, which lost 6 bases and 9 bases, there was a span of 21 bases. Germline V CDR1 and CDR2: MNHEY, SVGAGI. Profiling relied on immunoSEQ multiplex PCR, and the TCRdb table lists in-frame clones only, not all of them. The sample comprises around 92,000 clones, 86% of which are singletons, and 1.4% rests with the top ten. The sample originates from a study of graft-versus-host responses after intestinal transplantation. About the research overall: Grafts that recipients had were multivisceral, liver-intestinal, or isolated intestinal transplants. Uniformly, recipients were administered anti-thymocyte globulin induction with subsequent tacrolimus and steroids for around three years. Overall study results and limits: Early post-transplant HvG declines showed an association with peak circulating GvH clone levels. Graft-donor T cell macrochimerism coincided with high graft-versus-host to host-versus-graft clonal ratios in allografts.

The TCR originated in a human patient who received an intestinal transplant, so some T cells may come from the graft donor. V gene TRBV6-5 combines with J gene TRBJ1-5; D not resolved. The material sequenced was PBMCs, taken 255 days after intestinal transplant. CDR3 nucleotide sequence: TGTGCCAGCAGCGACCACGAACAAACCTCGTGGCCCCAGCATTTT. Amino acids: CASSDHEQTSWPQHF.